In its sample, the clone carrying this T cell receptor (beta chain) was seen a few times. The authors ran a second PCR of about 7 to 12 cycles using a sample-barcoded 5' primer and a J-beta primer mix. Every individual sample yielded 2.5 million or more paired-end reads (each containing CDR3). TCRdb used MiXCR to reprocess the 5' RACE reads, holding one entry per CDR3 protein. The sample yields roughly 800,000 distinct CDR3 sequences, around 25% seen once. These data are taken from a study of blood T cells in healthy people across ages. Germline CDR1 is GTSNPN and CDR2 is SVGIG (reference sequence). CDR3 length equals 14 residues. The V gene end was trimmed by 2 bases and the J gene end by 3 bases; junction bases not matched to a gene: 6. These data were also reused for a study on T cells of mothers and their children. That paper states: A few healthy Caucasian mothers gave samples, and so did their six children.

This chain uses TRBV30 with TRBJ2-5; 7 bases map to TRBD2. Sequencing was carried out using blood. The receptor was isolated from a boy between 10 and 17 years old in good health. The CDR3 region is CAWSKGGEKETQYF. In DNA, the CDR3 is TGTGCCTGGAGTAAGGGAGGGGAAAAAGAGACCCAGTACTTC.